Listed below are T cell receptor beta chains from one sample, sequenced in a study of T cells in Graves' hyperthyroidism and ophthalmopathy. One entry per CDR3 protein results from TCRdb running MiXCR on the multiplex PCR reads. The sample yields approximately 700,000 distinct CDR3 sequences, about 15% seen once. The sequencing input was blood. All receptors come from a man aged 18 to 29 with Graves' hyperthyroidism. Each CDR3 is given with its conserved first and last residue. A D gene is named only where the DNA matches it firmly. Size is omitted from some rows. Given values are once, few, many or a class for expanded clones.

size: many
V: TRBV20-1
J: TRBJ2-5
D: .
DNA: TGCAGTGCTGAGCCCCCCGCCGGACCAGAGACCCAGTACTTC
CDR3: CSAEPPAGPETQYF

size: many
V: TRBV20-1
J: TRBJ2-1
D: .
DNA: TGCAGTGCTAGTAGGCCTAGCCATTACAATGAGCAGTTCTTC
CDR3: CSASRPSHYNEQFF

size: .
V: TRBV27
J: TRBJ2-5
D: .
DNA: TGTGCCAGCAGCACGGTAACATTAGGGACCCAGTACTTC
CDR3: CASSTVTLGTQYF

size: few
V: TRBV27
J: TRBJ1-5
D: .
DNA: TGTGCCAGCAGTTTTGGGGCAGTGAATCAGCCCCAGCATTTT
CDR3: CASSFGAVNQPQHF

size: many
V: TRBV28
J: TRBJ2-3
D: TRBD2
DNA: TGTGCCAGCAGTTCCGAGCGGGGGGATGCTAGCACAGATACGCAGTATTTT
CDR3: CASSSERGDASTDTQYF

size: many
V: TRBV20-1
J: TRBJ1-5
D: .
DNA: TGCAGTGCTAGAGATGAATATAGCAATCAGCCCCAGCATTTT
CDR3: CSARDEYSNQPQHF

size: few
V: TRBV20-1
J: TRBJ1-5
D: TRBD1
DNA: TGCAGTGCCGGAGGGGGCGGGAAACAGCCCCAGCATTTT
CDR3: CSAGGGGKQPQHF

size: many
V: TRBV2
J: TRBJ2-1
D: .
DNA: TGTGCCAGCAGTGGGGGTGAGAATGAGCAGTTCTTC
CDR3: CASSGGENEQFF

size: many
V: TRBV12-3/TRBV12-4
J: TRBJ2-1
D: .
DNA: TGTGCCAGCAACATATGGTCCCCGGGTCACAATGAGCAGTTCTTC
CDR3: CASNIWSPGHNEQFF

size: .
V: TRBV11-2
J: TRBJ2-7
D: .
DNA: TGTGCCACCAGAGCTGGGCTAGGCTCCTACGAGCAGTACTTC
CDR3: CATRAGLGSYEQYF

size: many
V: TRBV30
J: TRBJ2-7
D: TRBD1
DNA: TGTGCCTGGAGTGTATCAGGGGGCGAGCAGTACTTC
CDR3: CAWSVSGGEQYF

size: many
V: TRBV20-1
J: TRBJ2-1
D: .
DNA: TGCAGTGCCCTTCACCGGGTCAGGGTCAATGAGCAGTTCTTC
CDR3: CSALHRVRVNEQFF

size: many
V: TRBV12-5
J: TRBJ2-5
D: .
DNA: TGTGCTAGTGGCTCCGAACGACCAGGAGATCGAGAGACCCAGTACTTC
CDR3: CASGSERPGDRETQYF

size: few
V: TRBV28
J: TRBJ1-5
D: .
DNA: TGTGCCAGCAGTTTAAGTTGGCCCCAGCATTTT
CDR3: CASSLSWPQHF

size: .
V: TRBV11-1
J: TRBJ2-3
D: TRBD2
DNA: TGTGCCAGCAGCCAAGAACTAGCGGGCTTAGATACGCAGTATTTT
CDR3: CASSQELAGLDTQYF

size: .
V: TRBV28
J: TRBJ1-5
D: .
DNA: TGTGCCAGCAGTTTATTTGGGGCCATAACAGGAGGCGATAGCAATCAGCCCCAGCATTTT
CDR3: CASSLFGAITGGDSNQPQHF

size: few
V: TRBV24-1
J: TRBJ1-2
D: .
DNA: TGTGCCACCAGTGATTCCCCAGGGAATGGCTACACCTTC
CDR3: CATSDSPGNGYTF

size: many
V: TRBV20-1
J: TRBJ2-7
D: .
DNA: TGCAGTGCTAGAGCAGGCGGCGAGCAGTACTTC
CDR3: CSARAGGEQYF

size: .
V: TRBV6-1
J: TRBJ2-7
D: TRBD1
DNA: TGTGCCAGCAACTGGGACAGCTACGAGCAGTACTTC
CDR3: CASNWDSYEQYF

size: many
V: TRBV11-2
J: TRBJ1-1
D: .
DNA: TGTGCCAGCAGCCCTTTTGAGGGTGGGAACACTGAAGCTTTCTTT
CDR3: CASSPFEGGNTEAFF

size: many
V: TRBV7-9
J: TRBJ2-7
D: TRBD2
DNA: TGTGCCAGCAGCTCCCGTTCGGGAGGGTTCGAGGAGCAGTACTTC
CDR3: CASSSRSGGFEEQYF

size: few
V: TRBV10-3
J: TRBJ2-3
D: TRBD2
DNA: TGTGCCATCAACGGCGGGAGCGATACGCAGTATTTT
CDR3: CAINGGSDTQYF

size: few
V: TRBV5-1
J: TRBJ2-1
D: .
DNA: TGCGCCAGCAGCCCCACGGGGGACGCCGGACCTGAGCAGTTCTTC
CDR3: CASSPTGDAGPEQFF

size: few
V: TRBV6-1
J: TRBJ1-1
D: .
DNA: TGTGCCAGCAGTTATGACGGATACACTGAAGCTTTCTTT
CDR3: CASSYDGYTEAFF

size: many
V: TRBV28
J: TRBJ2-1
D: .
DNA: TGTGCCAGCAGTCCCCGGACTCTCTCCTACAATGAGCAGTTCTTC
CDR3: CASSPRTLSYNEQFF

size: few
V: TRBV11-2
J: TRBJ2-2
D: .
DNA: TGTGCCAGCAGCTTGGGGAGCCGGACAATTACCGGGGAGCTGTTTTTT
CDR3: CASSLGSRTITGELFF

size: few
V: TRBV27
J: TRBJ2-3
D: TRBD2
DNA: TGTGCCAGCAGTACCCGAGCGGGGTTGTTCCCAGATACGCAGTATTTT
CDR3: CASSTRAGLFPDTQYF

size: many
V: TRBV2
J: TRBJ2-1
D: .
DNA: TGTGCCAGCAGTGAGGAGGTTTTCCAGTTCTTC
CDR3: CASSEEVFQFF